This T cell receptor (beta chain) was retrieved from a study of blood T cell repertoires in COVID-19. This table comes from immunoSEQ multiplex PCR, and its TCRdb copy is limited to in-frame clones, with some not included. The sample consists of a few hundred thousand clones, 80% to 90% of them appearing once. The CDR3 runs 12 residues. CDR1 SEHNR and CDR2 FQNEAQ come from the germline V gene (reference sequence). V was cut by 7 bases and J by 5 bases, with 11 bases left in between. The sequenced material came from PBMCs or T cells enriched from blood (not recorded which). This sequence originates from a young man who had recovered from COVID-19. This chain connects TRBV7-9 to TRBJ1-2, with D possibly being TRBD1 (6 bases). The CDR3 loop is CASTTQGYGYTF. The CDR3 DNA is TGTGCCAGCACCACTCAGGGGTATGGCTACACCTTC.